Each of the 26 T cell receptor beta chains below was sequenced from the same sample in a study of T cells in Graves' hyperthyroidism and ophthalmopathy. TCR beta CDR3 sequences were amplified from RNA transcripts. RT-PCR in the first round (using the HTBI primer set) targeted the TCR CDR3. TCRdb independently ran MiXCR on the multiplex PCR reads; one entry per CDR3 protein. The sample holds around 600,000 distinct CDR3 sequences, approximately 15% seen once. The sequencing sample was made of blood. The source is a woman in her forties or fifties with Graves' ophthalmopathy.

A remark on this clonotype: The junction differs from germline at one of its ends, possibly a read error. J is TRBJ1-2 and V is TRBV6-1, with D unresolved. The germline V gene has CDR1 MNHNS and CDR2 SASEGT. CDR3 size: 13 residues. The CDR3 sequence is CASTNPPNYGHTF. The CDR3 nucleotides are TGTGCCAGCACGAACCCGCCTAACTATGGCCACACCTTC.

This clonotype was detected many times. This chain joins TRBV7-2 and TRBJ2-7; the D gene is possibly TRBD1 (6 bases). V lost 5 bases to trimming and J lost 2 bases, with 19 bases between them. The CDR3 covers 16 residues. Germline CDR1 is SGHTA and CDR2 is FQGNSA. The CDR3 sequence: CASSTRRGQGAYEQYF. The CDR3 bases are TGTGCCAGCAGCACCCGTCGGGGACAAGGGGCCTACGAGCAGTACTTC. Complete variable domain (other parts from reference TRBV7-2 and TRBJ2-7): GAGVSQSPSNKVTEKGKDVELRCDPISGHTALYWYRQSLGQGLEFLIYFQGNSAPDKSGLPSDRFSAERTGGSVSTLTIQRTQQEDSAVYLCASSTRRGQGAYEQYFGPGTRLTVT.

J is TRBJ2-2 and V is TRBV19, with D tentatively TRBD1 (6 bases). The germline V gene has CDR1 LNHDA and CDR2 SQIVND (reference sequence). There are 14 residues in the CDR3. The V gene lost 10 bases and the J gene lost 3 bases, with 15 bases spanning the gap. The CDR3 sequence: CATSRGHDTGELFF. The CDR3 DNA follows: TGTGCCACCAGTAGGGGACACGACACCGGGGAGCTGTTTTTT.

The genes are TRBV5-5 and TRBJ1-1; D remains unclear. The germline V gene has CDR1 SGHKS and CDR2 YYEKEE (reference sequence). V lost 0 bases to trimming and J lost 4 bases, with 10 bases between them. This CDR3 contains 14 residues. CDR3 sequence reads: CASSLAARATEAFF. CDR3 sequence (DNA): TGTGCCAGCAGCTTGGCAGCGAGGGCCACTGAAGCTTTCTTT.

This clonotype has only a few counts. This may be a read error: a much more frequent sequence differs by one nucleotide. The chain recombines TRBV2 with TRBJ1-1, with D possibly TRBD1 on 5 matching bases. CDR3 size: 15 residues. Germline CDR1 and CDR2: SNHLY and FYNNEI. The CDR3 loop reads CASSEKGTGNTEALF. In nucleotides, the CDR3 is TGTGCCAGCAGTGAAAAGGGGACGGGGAACACTGAAGCTCTCTTT.

This clonotype was found a few times. This chain connects TRBV7-9 to TRBJ1-2; D ambiguous. V was trimmed by 3 bases and J by 4 bases, leaving 12 bases between them. The germline gives CDR1 SEHNR, CDR2 FQNEAQ (reference sequence). This CDR3 has 14 residues. The CDR3 DNA follows: TGTGCCAGCAGCTTTATGGCGGTAGCCTATGGCTACACCTTC. Its protein product is CASSFMAVAYGYTF.

Many counts were recorded for this clonotype. The chain has TRBV5-6 and TRBJ2-1; the match to TRBD2 covers 8 bases. This CDR3 spans 15 amino acids. Trimming took 1 base from V and 2 from J; bases not matched to a gene: 2. In germline, CDR1 is SGHDT, CDR2 YYEEEE. In DNA, the CDR3 is TGTGCCAGCAGCTTGACGCGGGAGGCCTACAATGAGCAGTTCTTC. Translating it yields CASSLTREAYNEQFF.

This clonotype was seen many times. The genes are TRBV7-2 and TRBJ2-3; unclear D gene. Between the trimmed V and J ends, which lost 0 bases and 4 bases, there was a span of 5 bases. The CDR3 is 13 amino acids. Germline V gives CDR1 SGHTA, CDR2 FQGNSA. Here the CDR3 DNA reads TGTGCCAGCAGCTTAGCGGCAGCAGATACGCAGTATTTT. Encoded protein: CASSLAAADTQYF.

This clonotype was recorded a few times. CDR3 protein: CASSVETEETQYF. The CDR3 bases are TGTGCCAGCAGCGTAGAGACGGAAGAGACCCAGTACTTC. The chain couples TRBV9 to TRBJ2-5; D remains ambiguous. Trimming removed 0 bases from V and 3 bases from J, with 6 bases in between. The germline CDR1 and CDR2 sequences are SGDLS and YYNGEE. The CDR3 has 13 residues.

This clonotype has ten or more counts. V is TRBV27 and J is TRBJ2-3; maybe TRBD2 (5 bases). Trimming pared 2 bases from V and 4 bases from J, leaving 16 bases between. This CDR3 spans 16 amino acids. Germline CDR1 reads MNHEY; CDR2 reads SMNVEV (reference sequence). CDR3 bases: TGTGCCAGCAGTTTAGGAGTAGCGAGTTCTGCAGATACGCAGTATTTT. Encoded protein: CASSLGVASSADTQYF.

There are many counts of this clonotype. The rearrangement joins TRBV30 to TRBJ2-1; perhaps TRBD2 as D (6 bases). The CDR3 loop spans 13 amino acids. Deletions cut 7 bases from V and 7 bases from J, with 17 bases between. CDR1 and CDR2 from the germline V gene are GTSNPN and SVGIG (reference sequence). This CDR3 reads CAFLLQRANEQFF. The CDR3 bases are TGTGCCTTTCTCCTCCAGCGGGCGAATGAGCAGTTCTTC.

V is TRBV11-2 and J is TRBJ2-1; D is undetermined. The CDR3 has 16 residues. Germline-derived CDR1 and CDR2 are SGHAT and FQNNGV. The V and J ends lost 2 bases and 3 bases respectively, with 14 bases between them. Here the CDR3 reads CASSLRLEAIYNEQFF. CDR3 DNA: TGTGCCAGCAGCTTAAGGTTGGAAGCGATCTACAATGAGCAGTTCTTC.

This clonotype was detected many times. The chain links TRBV10-3 to TRBJ2-3; D remains ambiguous. The CDR3 consists of 12 residues. The V end lost 4 bases, the J end lost 4 bases, and 6 bases lay between the germline ends. Looked up from germline, CDR1 is ENHRY and CDR2 is SYGVKD. CDR3 residues: CAISGTADTQYF. The CDR3 coding sequence is TGTGCCATCAGTGGTACCGCAGATACGCAGTATTTT.

V usage is TRBV20-1 and J usage is TRBJ2-1; D possibly corresponds to TRBD1 (6 bases). Germline lookup yields CDR1 DFQATT and CDR2 SNEGSKA (reference sequence). V lost 6 bases and J lost 5, with 29 bases in between. CDR3 size: 18 residues. The CDR3, as DNA: TGCAGTGCCAACGCCCTGGGGGCCAAAGGGAGAGGTCACAATGAGCAGTTCTTC. Amino acids: CSANALGAKGRGHNEQFF.

This clonotype was counted between two and nine times. The chain links TRBV6-1 to TRBJ2-5, with D uncertain. The CDR3 is made up of 14 amino acids. The V end was cut by 1 base, the J end by 6 bases, with 12 bases between. Germline V gene lookup returns CDR1 MNHNS and CDR2 SASEGT. The CDR3 spells CASSEGYSRKTQYF. CDR3 coding DNA: TGTGCCAGCAGTGAAGGGTACAGTCGGAAGACCCAGTACTTC.

The table lists this clonotype with a few counts. V is TRBV28 and J is TRBJ1-5, with D perhaps TRBD1 (6 bases). The germline gives CDR1 MDHEN, CDR2 SYDVKM. CDR3 length: 14 amino acids. Trimming left V 1 base short and J 13 bases short, with 17 bases between. The CDR3 DNA is TGTGCCAGCAGTTTATCAGGGGCCCCCTTGGGTCAGCATTTT. Its translation is CASSLSGAPLGQHF.

This clonotype appeared many times. The chain couples TRBV7-9 to TRBJ2-1; tentative D call: TRBD1 (5 bases). Trimming removed 4 bases from V and 6 bases from J, with 10 bases in between. The CDR3 contains 13 residues. Germline V gives CDR1 SEHNR, CDR2 FQNEAQ (reference sequence). The CDR3 DNA reads TGTGCCAGCAGCTATATCGACAGCAATGAGCAGTTCTTC. This translates into CASSYIDSNEQFF.

Ten or more counts support this clonotype. This chain links TRBV12-3 or TRBV12-4 with TRBJ2-7, with D possibly TRBD1 on 6 matching bases. This CDR3 contains 14 residues. Trimming removed 3 bases from V and 0 bases from J, with 9 bases in between. This CDR3 is CASSFDRTSYEQYF. CDR3 bases: TGTGCCAGCAGTTTTGACAGGACCTCCTACGAGCAGTACTTC.

Many counts were recorded for this clonotype. The chain has TRBV27 and TRBJ1-2, with D possibly matching TRBD1 (6 bases). Trimming pared 5 bases from V and 2 bases from J, leaving 15 bases between. CDR3 size: 15 residues. Germline V gene lookup returns CDR1 MNHEY and CDR2 SMNVEV (reference sequence). CDR3 nucleotides: TGTGCCAGCAGTACCCGGACAGAGGTGAACTATGGCTACACCTTC. Amino acid sequence: CASSTRTEVNYGYTF.

This clonotype has a count of ten or more. The chain links TRBV18 to TRBJ1-5; D uncertain. V dropped 2 bases and J dropped 9 bases, with 11 bases sitting between them. CDR3 length equals 13 residues. The germline V gene has CDR1 KGHSH and CDR2 LQKENI. CDR3 in DNA: TGTGCCAGCTCACCAGCCCAGAGTGGGCCCCAGCATTTT. Amino acids: CASSPAQSGPQHF.

The genes are TRBV19 and TRBJ1-2; 8 nucleotides line up with TRBD1. Germline V gene data show CDR1 as LNHDA and CDR2 as SQIVND (reference sequence). The J segment lost 6 bases and the V segment lost 3 bases, leaving 6 bases of the junction unmatched. The CDR3 runs 14 residues. This CDR3 is CASSIPDRGDGYTF. The CDR3 DNA reads TGTGCCAGTAGTATTCCCGACAGGGGTGATGGCTACACCTTC.

This clonotype was counted many times. The chain has TRBV7-8 and TRBJ2-1; 13 nucleotides agree with TRBD2. Germline values: CDR1 SGHVS, CDR2 FQNEAQ. The V segment lost 1 base and the J segment 7 bases; nucleotides outside the gene matches: 4. There are 16 residues in the CDR3. The CDR3 DNA follows: TGTGCCAGCAGCTTAGAACTAGCGGGAGGGAGGAATGAGCAGTTCTTC. This encodes CASSLELAGGRNEQFF.

This clonotype has ten or more counts. J is TRBJ2-1 and V is TRBV5-1; D is perhaps TRBD2 (7 bases). CDR3 size: 14 residues. Trimming shortened V by 7 bases and J by 10 bases, and 21 bases separated the two germline ends. CDR1 is SGHRS, CDR2 YFSETQ, per germline. The DNA for the CDR3 is TGCGCCAGCCGGGGGGCTAGCGCCCCGAGGGAGCAGTTCTTC. Translating it yields CASRGASAPREQFF.

There are many counts of this clonotype. The J gene is TRBJ2-1, the V gene TRBV20-1, with 8 bases that match TRBD2. Germline CDR1 and CDR2: DFQATT and SNEGSKA (reference sequence). This CDR3 is built from 16 residues. V gave up 0 bases and J gave up 8 bases; unmatched junction bases: 12. The CDR3: CSARDTGLASFHEQFF. CDR3 DNA sequence: TGCAGTGCTAGAGATACTGGACTAGCCTCTTTCCATGAGCAGTTCTTC.

This clonotype was detected many times. V usage is TRBV6-1 and J usage is TRBJ2-5, with 15 bases identical to TRBD2. Germline-derived CDR1 and CDR2 are MNHNS and SASEGT. V shed 5 bases, J shed 3 bases, and the junction held 1 base outside the gene matches. This CDR3 has 15 amino acids. The CDR3 loop is CASSRTSGREETQYF. In nucleotides, the CDR3 is TGTGCCAGCAGTCGGACTAGCGGGAGGGAAGAGACCCAGTACTTC.

The CDR3 bases are TGTGCCAGCAGCCTCGGACAGGGGGGCCGGCCCCAGCATTTT. It translates to CASSLGQGGRPQHF. The chain is built from TRBV13 and TRBJ1-5; 10 bases match TRBD1. Germline assignment: CDR1 PRHDT and CDR2 FYEKMQ (reference sequence). The junction had 7 bases not matched to a gene; V was cut back by 5 bases and J by 9 bases. The CDR3 extends over 14 amino acids. Combining the CDR3 with reference TRBV13 and TRBJ1-5 gives the whole variable domain AAGVIQSPRHLIKEKRETATLKCYPIPRHDTVYWYQQGPGQDPQFLISFYEKMQSDKGSIPDRFSAQQFSDYHSELNMSSLELGDSALYFCASSLGQGGRPQHFGDGTRLSIL.